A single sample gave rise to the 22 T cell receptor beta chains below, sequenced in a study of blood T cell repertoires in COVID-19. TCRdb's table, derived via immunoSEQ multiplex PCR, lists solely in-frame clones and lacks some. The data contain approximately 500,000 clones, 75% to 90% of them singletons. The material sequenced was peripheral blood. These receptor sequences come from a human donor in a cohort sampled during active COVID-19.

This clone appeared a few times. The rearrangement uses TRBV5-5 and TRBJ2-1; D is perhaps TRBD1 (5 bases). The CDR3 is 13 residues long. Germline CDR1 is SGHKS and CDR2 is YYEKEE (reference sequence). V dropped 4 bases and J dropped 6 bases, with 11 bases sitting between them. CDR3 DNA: TGTGCCAGCAGCGAGACAGTCCCCAATGAGCAGTTCTTC. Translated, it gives CASSETVPNEQFF.

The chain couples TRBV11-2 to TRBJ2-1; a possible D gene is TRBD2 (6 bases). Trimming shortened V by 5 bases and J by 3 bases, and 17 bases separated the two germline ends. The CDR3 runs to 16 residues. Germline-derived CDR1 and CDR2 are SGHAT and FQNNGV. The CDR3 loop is CASSNPSGVNYNEQFF. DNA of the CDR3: TGTGCCAGCAGCAACCCCTCGGGAGTCAACTACAATGAGCAGTTCTTC.

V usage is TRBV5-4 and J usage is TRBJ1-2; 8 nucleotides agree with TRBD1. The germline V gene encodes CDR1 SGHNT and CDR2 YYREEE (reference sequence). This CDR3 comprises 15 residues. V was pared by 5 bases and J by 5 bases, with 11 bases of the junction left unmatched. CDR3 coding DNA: TGTGCCAGCAGTCAGGGGGCAGGTTTACGTTATGGCTACACCTTC. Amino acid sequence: CASSQGAGLRYGYTF. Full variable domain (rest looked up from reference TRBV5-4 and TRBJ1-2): ETGVTQSPTHLIKTRGQQVTLRCSSQSGHNTVSWYQQALGQGPQFIFQYYREEENGRGNFPPRFSGLQFPNYSSELNVNALELDDSALYLCASSQGAGLRYGYTFGSGTRLTVV.

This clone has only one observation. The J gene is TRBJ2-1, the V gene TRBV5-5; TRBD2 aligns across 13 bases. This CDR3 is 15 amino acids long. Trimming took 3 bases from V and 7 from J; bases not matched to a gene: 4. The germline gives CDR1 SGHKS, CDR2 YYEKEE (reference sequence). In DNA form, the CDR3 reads TGTGCCAGCAGCTCCCGGACTAGCGGGAGTAATGAGCAGTTCTTC. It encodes CASSSRTSGSNEQFF.

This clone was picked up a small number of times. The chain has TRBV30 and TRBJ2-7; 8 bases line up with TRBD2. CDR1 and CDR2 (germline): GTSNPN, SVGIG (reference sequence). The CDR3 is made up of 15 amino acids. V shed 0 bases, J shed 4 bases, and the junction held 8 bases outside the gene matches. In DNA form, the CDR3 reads TGTGCCTGGAGTGTACGGGTCGGGAGGGGGTACGAGCAGTACTTC. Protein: CAWSVRVGRGYEQYF.

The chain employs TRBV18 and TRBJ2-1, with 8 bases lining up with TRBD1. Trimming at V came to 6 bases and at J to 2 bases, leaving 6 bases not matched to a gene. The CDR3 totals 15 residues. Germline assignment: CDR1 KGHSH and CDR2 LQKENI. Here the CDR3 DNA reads TGTGCCAGCTCTCTAGGACAGGGAACCTACAATGAGCAGTTCTTC. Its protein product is CASSLGQGTYNEQFF.

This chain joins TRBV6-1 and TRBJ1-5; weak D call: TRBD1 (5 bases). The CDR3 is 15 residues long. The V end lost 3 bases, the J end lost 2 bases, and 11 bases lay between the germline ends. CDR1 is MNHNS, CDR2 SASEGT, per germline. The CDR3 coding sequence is TGTGCCAGCAGTGAGTTTGGGGCTCGCAATCAGCCCCAGCATTTT. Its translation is CASSEFGARNQPQHF.

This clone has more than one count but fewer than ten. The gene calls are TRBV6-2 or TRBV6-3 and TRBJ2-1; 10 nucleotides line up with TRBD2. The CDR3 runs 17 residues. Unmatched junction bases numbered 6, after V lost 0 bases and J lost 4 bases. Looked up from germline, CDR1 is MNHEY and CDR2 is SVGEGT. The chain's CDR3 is CASSYSPTSGLYNEQFF. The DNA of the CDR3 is TGTGCCAGCAGTTACTCTCCGACTAGCGGGTTATACAATGAGCAGTTCTTC.

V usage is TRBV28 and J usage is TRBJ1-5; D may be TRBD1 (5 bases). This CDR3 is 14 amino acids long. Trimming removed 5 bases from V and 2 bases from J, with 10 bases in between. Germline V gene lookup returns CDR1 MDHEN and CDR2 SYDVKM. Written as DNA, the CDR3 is TGTGCCAGCAGTGCCAGGGTTCGCAATCAGCCCCAGCATTTT. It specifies CASSARVRNQPQHF.

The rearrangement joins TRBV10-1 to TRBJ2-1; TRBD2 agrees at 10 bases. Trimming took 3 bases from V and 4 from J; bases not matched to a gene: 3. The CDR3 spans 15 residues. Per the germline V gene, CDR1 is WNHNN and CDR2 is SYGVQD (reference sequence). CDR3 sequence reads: CASSELAGSYNEQFF. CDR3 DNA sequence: TGCGCCAGCAGTGAACTAGCGGGATCTTACAATGAGCAGTTCTTC.

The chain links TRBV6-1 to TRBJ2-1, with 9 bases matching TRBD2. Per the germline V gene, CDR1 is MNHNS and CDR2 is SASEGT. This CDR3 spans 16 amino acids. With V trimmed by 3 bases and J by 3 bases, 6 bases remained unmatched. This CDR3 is CASSDPLAGSYNEQFF. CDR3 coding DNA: TGTGCCAGCAGTGACCCTCTAGCGGGAAGCTACAATGAGCAGTTCTTC.

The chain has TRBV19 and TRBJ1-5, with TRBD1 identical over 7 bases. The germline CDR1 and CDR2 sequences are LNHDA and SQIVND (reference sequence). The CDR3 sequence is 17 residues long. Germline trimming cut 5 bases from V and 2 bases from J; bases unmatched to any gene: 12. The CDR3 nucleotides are TGTGCCAGTAGTCAAATAGGAGGGGGCCGGGGCAATCAGCCCCAGCATTTT. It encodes CASSQIGGGRGNQPQHF.

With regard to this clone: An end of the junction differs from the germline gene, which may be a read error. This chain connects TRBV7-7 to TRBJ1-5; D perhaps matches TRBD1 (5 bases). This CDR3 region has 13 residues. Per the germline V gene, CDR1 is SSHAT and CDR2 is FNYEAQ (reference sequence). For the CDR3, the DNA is TGTGCTAGCAGCCGGGACTTTGATCAGCCCCAGCATTTT. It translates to CASSRDFDQPQHF.

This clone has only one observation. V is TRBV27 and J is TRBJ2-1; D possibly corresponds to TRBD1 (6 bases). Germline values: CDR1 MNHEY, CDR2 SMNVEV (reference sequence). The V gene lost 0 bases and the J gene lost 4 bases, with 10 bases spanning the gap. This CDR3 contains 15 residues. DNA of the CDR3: TGTGCCAGCAGTTTATCTAGGGGACAATACAATGAGCAGTTCTTC. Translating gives CASSLSRGQYNEQFF.

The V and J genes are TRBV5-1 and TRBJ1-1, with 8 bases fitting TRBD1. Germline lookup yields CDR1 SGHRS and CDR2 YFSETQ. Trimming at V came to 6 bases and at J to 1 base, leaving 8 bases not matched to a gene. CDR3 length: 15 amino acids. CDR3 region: CASKRSGQGNTEAFF. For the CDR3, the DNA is TGCGCCAGCAAACGCTCCGGACAGGGGAACACTGAAGCTTTCTTT.

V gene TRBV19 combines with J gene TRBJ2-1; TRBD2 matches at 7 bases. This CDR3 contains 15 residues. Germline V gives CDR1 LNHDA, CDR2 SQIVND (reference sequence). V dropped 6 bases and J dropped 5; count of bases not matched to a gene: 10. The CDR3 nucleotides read TGTGCCAGTAGCCGCCTAGCGGTTCCTGACAATGAGCAGTTCTTC. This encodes CASSRLAVPDNEQFF.

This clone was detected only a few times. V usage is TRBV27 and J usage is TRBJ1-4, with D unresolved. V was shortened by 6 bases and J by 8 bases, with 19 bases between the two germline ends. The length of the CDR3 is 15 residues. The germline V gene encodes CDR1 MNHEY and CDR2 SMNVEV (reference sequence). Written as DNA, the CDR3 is TGTGCCAGCAGCATCCTCGGAGGCCCGGGCGAAAAACTGTTTTTT. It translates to CASSILGGPGEKLFF.

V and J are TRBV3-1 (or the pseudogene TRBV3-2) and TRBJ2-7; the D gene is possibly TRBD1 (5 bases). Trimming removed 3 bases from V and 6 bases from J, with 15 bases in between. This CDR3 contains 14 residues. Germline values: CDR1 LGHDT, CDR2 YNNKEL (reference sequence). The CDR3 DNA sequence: TGTGCCAGCAGCCATGACAGTACAACTCTCGAGCAGTACTTC. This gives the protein CASSHDSTTLEQYF.

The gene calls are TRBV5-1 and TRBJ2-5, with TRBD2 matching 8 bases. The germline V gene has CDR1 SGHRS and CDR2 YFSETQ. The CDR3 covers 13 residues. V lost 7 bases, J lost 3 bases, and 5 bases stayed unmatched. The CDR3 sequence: CASSWRGEETQYF. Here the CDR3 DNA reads TGCGCCAGCTCCTGGCGGGGGGAAGAGACCCAGTACTTC. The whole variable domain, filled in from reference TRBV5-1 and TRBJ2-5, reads KAGVTQTPRYLIKTRGQQVTLSCSPISGHRSVSWYQQTPGQGLQFLFEYFSETQRNKGNFPGRFSGRQFSNSRSEMNVSTLELGDSALYLCASSWRGEETQYFGPGTRLLVL.

Here the CDR3 reads CASSPRENRAWNGELFF. In nucleotides, the CDR3 is TGTGCCAGCTCACCACGGGAAAACAGGGCGTGGAACGGGGAGCTGTTTTTT. This chain joins TRBV18 and TRBJ2-2; a weak D match, TRBD1 (6 bases). Trimming shortened V by 1 base and J by 7 bases, and 19 bases separated the two germline ends. Germline V gene lookup returns CDR1 KGHSH and CDR2 LQKENI. The CDR3 is 17 residues long.

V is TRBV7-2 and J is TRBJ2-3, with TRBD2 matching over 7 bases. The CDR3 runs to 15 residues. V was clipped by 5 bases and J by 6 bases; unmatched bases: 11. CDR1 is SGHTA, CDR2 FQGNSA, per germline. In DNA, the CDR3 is TGTGCCAGCAGCCAGACTAGCTCCTTACGGGATACGCAGTATTTT. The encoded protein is CASSQTSSLRDTQYF.

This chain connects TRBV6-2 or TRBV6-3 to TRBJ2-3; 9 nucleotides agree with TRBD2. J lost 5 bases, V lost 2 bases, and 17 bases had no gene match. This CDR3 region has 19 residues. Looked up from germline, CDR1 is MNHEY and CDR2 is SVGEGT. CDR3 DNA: TGTGCCAGCAGTTACCCCCTTCGTGAGATAGCGGGAGAGGGAGATACGCAGTATTTT. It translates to CASSYPLREIAGEGDTQYF.